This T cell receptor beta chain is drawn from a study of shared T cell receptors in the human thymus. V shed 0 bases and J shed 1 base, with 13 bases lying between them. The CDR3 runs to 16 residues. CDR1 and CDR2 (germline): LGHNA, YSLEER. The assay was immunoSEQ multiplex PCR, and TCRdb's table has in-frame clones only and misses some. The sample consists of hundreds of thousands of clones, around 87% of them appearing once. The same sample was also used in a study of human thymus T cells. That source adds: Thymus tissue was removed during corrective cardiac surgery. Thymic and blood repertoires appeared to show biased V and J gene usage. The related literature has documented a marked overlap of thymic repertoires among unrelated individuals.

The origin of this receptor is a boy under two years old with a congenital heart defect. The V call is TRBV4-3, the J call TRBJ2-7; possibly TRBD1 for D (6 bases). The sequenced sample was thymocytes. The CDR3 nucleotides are TGCGCCAGCAGCCAAGATTACCAGGGGACATCCTACGAGCAGTACTTC. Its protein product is CASSQDYQGTSYEQYF.